The T cell receptor beta chain described here comes from a study of cytomegalovirus exposure and HLA in healthy donors. General observations from the study: CMV serostatus was the sole immune exposure information available. In a later analysis, productive TCRs from donors in an Asian-associated ancestry cluster reportedly carried fewer N-insertions than the cohort mean.

A word on this clone: Its target is unknown.

V lost 0 bases to trimming and J lost 2 bases; unmatched junction nucleotides: 2. CDR1 is LGHNA, CDR2 YNFKEQ, per germline. This CDR3 has 16 amino acids. Both 60 Vbeta primers and 13 Jbeta primers went into the PCR. Assay: immunoSEQ multiplex PCR; the TCRdb copy retains only in-frame clones and omits some. The table for this sample gives about 130,000 clones. The TCR originated in a woman between 35 and 50 years old in good health and CMV-seropositive. The rearrangement links TRBV4-2 to TRBJ2-1, with TRBD2 identical over 9 bases. The sequenced sample consisted of PBMCs. CDR3 in DNA: TGTGCCAGCAGCCAAGAAGAGCGGGGGGCCTACAATGAGCAGTTCTTC. Encoded protein: CASSQEERGAYNEQFF.